What follows are 6 T cell receptor beta chains derived from one specimen sequenced in a study of blood T cell repertoires in COVID-19. TCRdb's copy holds only in-frame clones and misses some; the assay was immunoSEQ multiplex PCR. This table has fewer than 130,000 clones, approximately 70% appearing once. Source material: peripheral blood. The receptors were gathered from a man older than 75 with acute or convalescent COVID-19.

The V call is TRBV27, the J call TRBJ2-2; TRBD2 matches at 8 bases. The J segment lost 4 bases and the V segment lost 4 bases, leaving 5 bases of the junction unmatched. The CDR3 is 15 amino acids. CDR1 is MNHEY, CDR2 SMNVEV, per germline (reference sequence). CDR3 in amino acids: CASSSGRALTGELFF. The CDR3 DNA reads TGTGCCAGCAGTTCCGGGAGGGCCCTCACCGGGGAGCTGTTTTTT.

The V call is TRBV10-3, the J call TRBJ2-5; 9 nucleotides line up with TRBD2. V lost 3 bases to trimming and J lost 5 bases; unmatched junction nucleotides: 10. The CDR3 extends over 16 amino acids. CDR1 is ENHRY and CDR2 is SYGVKD in the germline V gene. The CDR3 reads CAISEWRVAGEETQYF. Here the CDR3 DNA reads TGTGCCATCAGTGAATGGCGAGTAGCGGGAGAGGAGACCCAGTACTTC.

The chain combines TRBV28 with TRBJ1-4; D is unresolved. CDR1 is MDHEN, CDR2 SYDVKM, per germline. This CDR3 is 14 amino acids long. V lost 3 bases and J 7 bases, leaving 12 bases between the germline ends. This chain's CDR3 is CASSFPRFGEKLFF. The CDR3 nucleotides read TGTGCCAGCAGTTTTCCTCGGTTTGGTGAAAAACTGTTTTTT.

The chain uses TRBV2 and TRBJ1-2, with 9 bases aligning to TRBD1. The CDR3 consists of 16 residues. V shed 6 bases, J shed 3 bases, and the junction held 11 bases outside the gene matches. The germline V gene encodes CDR1 SNHLY and CDR2 FYNNEI. In nucleotides, the CDR3 is TGTGCCAGCAGATTCAATGGGGGACAGGGCTACTATGGCTACACCTTC. Protein sequence: CASRFNGGQGYYGYTF.

CDR3 loop: CASSLDSLGYGYTF. The CDR3 DNA reads as TGTGCCAGCTCACTCGACAGTTTAGGCTATGGCTACACCTTC. The chain joins TRBV18 to TRBJ1-2; D perhaps matches TRBD1 (5 bases). The CDR3 has 14 amino acids. V lost 4 bases and J lost 4, with 13 bases in between. Germline lookup yields CDR1 KGHSH and CDR2 LQKENI.

This chain joins TRBV30 and TRBJ2-1; 8 nucleotides agree with TRBD1. CDR1 and CDR2 (germline): GTSNPN, SVGIG (reference sequence). V was clipped by 3 bases and J by 12 bases; unmatched bases: 7. The CDR3 has 12 residues. The CDR3 loop is CAWSDTGTGQFF. The CDR3 DNA sequence: TGTGCCTGGAGCGATACCGGGACAGGGCAGTTCTTC.